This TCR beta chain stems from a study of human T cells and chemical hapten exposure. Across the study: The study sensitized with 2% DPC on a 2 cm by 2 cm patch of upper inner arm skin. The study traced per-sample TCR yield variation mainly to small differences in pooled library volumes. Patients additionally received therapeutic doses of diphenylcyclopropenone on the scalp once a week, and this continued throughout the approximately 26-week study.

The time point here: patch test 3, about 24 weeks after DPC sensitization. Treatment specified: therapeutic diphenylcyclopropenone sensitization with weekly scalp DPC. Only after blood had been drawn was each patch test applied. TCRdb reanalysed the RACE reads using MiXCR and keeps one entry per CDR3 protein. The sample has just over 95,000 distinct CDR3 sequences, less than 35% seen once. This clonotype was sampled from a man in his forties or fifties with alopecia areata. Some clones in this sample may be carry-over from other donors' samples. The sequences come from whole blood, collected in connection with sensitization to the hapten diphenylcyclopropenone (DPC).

Here the CDR3 DNA reads TGTGCCAGCAGCTCGGCAGGTGATCAGCCCCAGCATTTT. This sequence encodes CASSSAGDQPQHF. The chain joins TRBV11-2 to TRBJ1-5; no clear D. This CDR3 is built from 13 residues. Germline V gene data show CDR1 as SGHAT and CDR2 as FQNNGV. With 4 bases removed from V and 5 bases from J, the gap between germline ends came to 9 bases.